This TCR beta chain derives from a study of OX40 agonist ivuxolimab in advanced cancers. Across the whole study: At 0.01 to 10 mg/kg, ivuxolimab was administered intravenously to patients every 2 weeks. Study-level points and caveats: Partial responders treated at 0.1-3.0 mg/kg exhibited clonal expansion among the lowest measured.

The assay was immunoSEQ multiplex PCR, and TCRdb's table has in-frame clones only and misses some. The repertoire consists of about 70,000 clones, with approximately 80% occurring once and the leading ten covering approximately 1.1%. About this clone: Antigen specificity is unknown.

This material consisted of CD4+ or CD8+ T cells sorted from blood, taken in a trial of the OX40 agonist ivuxolimab. The sequence was obtained from an adult with an advanced solid tumor such as melanoma, head and neck, liver or kidney cancer.

The DNA of the CDR3 is TGTGCCAGCACCCACCCATTATCTAATGAGCAGTTCTTC. Translation: CASTHPLSNEQFF. The V and J genes are TRBV6-1 and TRBJ2-1, with D unresolved. Germline V gene sequence: CDR1 MNHNS, CDR2 SASEGT. The CDR3 runs to 13 residues. V was pared by 7 bases and J by 7 bases, with 14 bases between.